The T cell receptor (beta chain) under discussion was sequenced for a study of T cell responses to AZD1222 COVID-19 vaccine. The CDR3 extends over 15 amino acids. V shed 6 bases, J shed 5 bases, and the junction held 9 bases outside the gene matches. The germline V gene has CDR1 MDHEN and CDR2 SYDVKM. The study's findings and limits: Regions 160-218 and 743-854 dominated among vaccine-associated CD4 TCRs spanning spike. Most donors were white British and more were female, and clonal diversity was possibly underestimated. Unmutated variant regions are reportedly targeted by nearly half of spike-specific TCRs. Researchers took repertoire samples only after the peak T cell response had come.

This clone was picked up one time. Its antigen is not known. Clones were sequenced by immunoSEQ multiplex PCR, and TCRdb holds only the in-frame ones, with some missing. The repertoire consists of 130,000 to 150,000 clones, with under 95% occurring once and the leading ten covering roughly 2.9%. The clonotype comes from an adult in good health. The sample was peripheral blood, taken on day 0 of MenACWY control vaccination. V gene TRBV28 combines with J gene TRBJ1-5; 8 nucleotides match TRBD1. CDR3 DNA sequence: TGTGCCAGCAGGATACAGGGGGTCCAGTATCAGCCCCAGCATTTT. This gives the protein CASRIQGVQYQPQHF.